What follows is one TCR beta chain and its context. The antigen is unknown. CDR1 and CDR2 from the germline V gene are SGHRS and YFSETQ. Trimming cost V 1 base and J 0 bases; bases outside gene matches: 10. The CDR3 consists of 17 residues. Sequencing relied on a cDNA template that was reverse transcribed from extracted RNA. The method was immunoSEQ multiplex PCR; TCRdb's version includes in-frame clones alone and lacks a portion of them. This sample yields about 150,000 clones, of which 62% are seen a single time; around 34% belongs to the top ten. This entry belongs to a study of CD8+ T cells in alopecia areata. General study points: Unlike in mice, where it was clearer, TCR sharing across patients was less clear, possibly HLA-related. For lesional scalp, especially alopecia totalis/universalis, clonality was higher than in normal scalp.

The J gene is TRBJ2-7, the V gene TRBV5-1; 7 bases map to TRBD1. This clonotype was obtained from a human donor in good health. Material for sequencing was CD8+ T cells sorted from blood. The CDR3: CASSLIRQGLGSYEQYF. The CDR3 region has the DNA TGCGCCAGCAGCTTGATCAGACAGGGATTGGGCTCCTACGAGCAGTACTTC.